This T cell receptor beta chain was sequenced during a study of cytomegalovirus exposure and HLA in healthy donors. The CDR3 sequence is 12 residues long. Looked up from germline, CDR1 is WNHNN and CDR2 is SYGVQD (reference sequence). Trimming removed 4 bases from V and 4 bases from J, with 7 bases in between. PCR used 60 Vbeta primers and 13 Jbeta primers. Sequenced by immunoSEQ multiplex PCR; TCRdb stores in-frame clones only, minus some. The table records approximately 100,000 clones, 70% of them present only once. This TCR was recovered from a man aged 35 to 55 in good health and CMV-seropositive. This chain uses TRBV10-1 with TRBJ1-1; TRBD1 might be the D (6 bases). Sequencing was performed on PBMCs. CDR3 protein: CASSGTATEAFF. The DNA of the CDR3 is TGCGCCAGCAGTGGGACAGCCACTGAAGCTTTCTTT.